These T cell receptor beta chains were read from a single sample in a study of cytomegalovirus exposure and HLA in healthy donors. Profiled with immunoSEQ multiplex PCR; TCRdb holds only in-frame clones, not every one. This sample has about 180,000 clones, with around 80% found just once. The sample was PBMCs. These receptors all stem from a woman aged 45 to 65 in good health and CMV-seronegative. Each CDR3 is given with its conserved first and last residue. The D gene is left open where the match is weak. The size field is filled for only some rows; it gives once, few, many or a size class.

J | V | size | D | CDR3 | DNA
TRBJ2-1 | TRBV5-1 | once | - | CASISQGNEQFF | TGCGCCAGCATCTCACAGGGCAATGAGCAGTTCTTC
TRBJ2-1 | TRBV7-9 | - | TRBD2 | CASSLGASGRNEQFF | TGTGCCAGCAGCTTAGGGGCTAGCGGGAGAAATGAGCAGTTCTTC
TRBJ2-1 | TRBV7-8 | - | TRBD2 | CASSDLIAGRYNEQFF | TGTGCCAGCAGCGACCTTATAGCGGGGAGGTACAATGAGCAGTTCTTC
TRBJ2-5 | TRBV5-1 | - | TRBD2 | CASSLSGDVETQYF | TGCGCCAGCAGCTTGAGCGGGGATGTGGAGACCCAGTACTTC
TRBJ1-5 | TRBV7-8 | - | - | CASSLLGAGDLTQHF | TGTGCCAGCAGCTTACTTGGGGCTGGGGATTTGACCCAGCATTTT
TRBJ2-3 | TRBV5-1 | - | - | CASSLAVPRDTQYF | TGCGCCAGCAGCTTGGCCGTTCCGCGGGATACGCAGTATTTT
TRBJ2-7 | TRBV28 | few | TRBD1 | CASRTGDLYEQYF | TGTGCCAGCAGGACAGGGGATTTATACGAGCAGTACTTC
TRBJ1-4 | TRBV28 | - | - | CASRIVGLEEKLFF | TGTGCCAGTAGAATCGTCGGGTTAGAGGAAAAACTGTTTTTT
TRBJ1-1 | TRBV2 | - | TRBD1 | CASRTWDSNTEAFF | TGTGCCAGCAGGACCTGGGACAGCAACACTGAAGCTTTCTTT
TRBJ1-2 | TRBV28 | - | TRBD1 | CASRNTGGAPYGYTF | TGTGCCAGCAGAAATACAGGGGGCGCCCCCTATGGCTACACCTTC
TRBJ2-7 | TRBV11-2 | - | - | CASSSGRQQGVHEQYF | TGTGCCAGCAGCTCAGGCAGACAACAGGGTGTCCACGAGCAGTACTTC
TRBJ1-3 | TRBV5-4 | - | - | CASSLDRVGNTIYF | TGTGCCAGCAGCTTGGACAGGGTTGGAAACACCATATATTTT
TRBJ2-2 | TRBV5-1 | - | TRBD1 | CASSLRPPGTEARTGELFF | TGCGCCAGCAGCCTCCGGCCCCCCGGGACAGAAGCTAGAACCGGGGAGCTGTTTTTT
TRBJ2-7 | TRBV7-2 | - | TRBD2 | CASSSSAGDFHEQYF | TGTGCCAGCAGCTCCTCGGCGGGAGACTTCCACGAGCAGTACTTC
TRBJ2-1 | TRBV5-1 | once | - | CASSLVRGGGDEQFF | TGCGCCAGCAGCTTGGTGAGGGGGGGCGGGGATGAGCAGTTCTTC